These T cell receptor beta chains were read from a single sample in a study of blood T cells in healthy people across ages. TCRdb redid the calling of the 5' RACE reads with MiXCR, one entry per CDR3 protein. The sample has 550,000 to 750,000 distinct CDR3 sequences; more than 20% are singletons. What was sequenced was blood. The receptors here all came from a man between 70 and 80 years old in good health. CDR3s include the opening cysteine and the closing phenylalanine or tryptophan. Each record gives: D gene, J gene, clone size, V gene, CDR3 protein, CDR3 DNA. D genes are given only for firm matches. Clone sizes are given selectively: once, few, many, or a class where the clone is expanded.

D gene: TRBD2; J gene: TRBJ2-3; clone size: few; V gene: TRBV18; CDR3 protein: CASSPQTSGGTDTQYF; CDR3 DNA: TGTGCCAGCTCACCACAGACTAGCGGAGGCACAGATACGCAGTATTTT
D gene: TRBD1; J gene: TRBJ2-3; clone size: few; V gene: TRBV20-1; CDR3 protein: CSAEDRGDGTDTQYF; CDR3 DNA: TGCAGTGCCGAAGACAGGGGAGATGGCACAGATACGCAGTATTTT
D gene: NA; J gene: TRBJ2-1; clone size: few; V gene: TRBV20-1; CDR3 protein: CSVEAVTYNEQFF; CDR3 DNA: TGCAGTGTAGAAGCGGTTACCTACAATGAGCAGTTCTTC
D gene: NA; J gene: TRBJ2-5; clone size: few; V gene: TRBV12-3/TRBV12-4; CDR3 protein: CASSTGLQETQYF; CDR3 DNA: TGTGCCAGCAGTACAGGGCTACAAGAGACCCAGTACTTC
D gene: NA; J gene: TRBJ1-2; clone size: many; V gene: TRBV3-1; CDR3 protein: CASSKEYAGGYTF; CDR3 DNA: TGTGCCAGCAGCAAAGAGTATGCTGGAGGCTACACCTTC
D gene: NA; J gene: TRBJ2-4; clone size: many; V gene: TRBV7-3; CDR3 protein: CASSPFAVAKNIQYF; CDR3 DNA: TGTGCCAGCAGCCCGTTTGCGGTAGCCAAAAACATTCAGTACTTC
D gene: NA; J gene: TRBJ2-5; clone size: many; V gene: TRBV28; CDR3 protein: CASSQATGFRTPYF; CDR3 DNA: TGTGCCAGCAGTCAGGCTACGGGCTTTCGGACTCCGTACTTC
D gene: TRBD2; J gene: TRBJ2-3; clone size: NA; V gene: TRBV6-5; CDR3 protein: CASRTTGGSSTDTQYF; CDR3 DNA: TGTGCCAGCAGAACGACGGGGGGGTCTAGCACAGATACGCAGTATTTT
D gene: NA; J gene: TRBJ2-5; clone size: few; V gene: TRBV13; CDR3 protein: CASSRRDTGETQYF; CDR3 DNA: TGTGCCAGCAGCCGCCGGGACACCGGTGAGACCCAGTACTTC
D gene: TRBD2; J gene: TRBJ2-5; clone size: NA; V gene: TRBV12-3/TRBV12-4; CDR3 protein: CASSPLVASGRAETQYF; CDR3 DNA: TGTGCCAGCAGTCCCTTGGTGGCTAGCGGGAGGGCTGAGACCCAGTACTTC
D gene: NA; J gene: TRBJ1-2; clone size: few; V gene: TRBV21-1; CDR3 protein: CASSRTGRPNYGYTF; CDR3 DNA: TGTGCCAGCAGCAGAACAGGGAGGCCCAACTATGGCTACACCTTC
D gene: TRBD1; J gene: TRBJ2-3; clone size: few; V gene: TRBV20-1; CDR3 protein: CGASGGNLQGATDTQYF; CDR3 DNA: TGCGGTGCTAGTGGAGGAAACTTACAGGGGGCGACAGATACGCAGTATTTT
D gene: TRBD2; J gene: TRBJ2-7; clone size: few; V gene: TRBV12-3/TRBV12-4; CDR3 protein: CASSLMGGGEQYF; CDR3 DNA: TGTGCCAGCAGTTTAATGGGCGGGGGTGAGCAGTACTTC
D gene: NA; J gene: TRBJ2-7; clone size: NA; V gene: TRBV20-1; CDR3 protein: CSGKGLVPYEQYF; CDR3 DNA: TGCAGTGGGAAGGGACTCGTTCCCTACGAGCAGTACTTC
D gene: NA; J gene: TRBJ2-5; clone size: NA; V gene: TRBV5-1; CDR3 protein: CASSLDRQLQETQYF; CDR3 DNA: TGCGCCAGCAGCTTGGATCGGCAGCTTCAAGAGACCCAGTACTTC
D gene: NA; J gene: TRBJ2-2; clone size: NA; V gene: TRBV11-2; CDR3 protein: CASSLVIAGELFF; CDR3 DNA: TGTGCCAGCAGCTTAGTAATCGCCGGGGAGCTGTTTTTT
D gene: TRBD1; J gene: TRBJ1-5; clone size: NA; V gene: TRBV6-6; CDR3 protein: CASSLGTGQSNQPQHF; CDR3 DNA: TGTGCCAGCAGTCTCGGGACAGGGCAGAGCAATCAGCCCCAGCATTTT
D gene: NA; J gene: TRBJ2-5; clone size: NA; V gene: TRBV7-3; CDR3 protein: CASSKELETQYF; CDR3 DNA: TGTGCCAGCAGTAAGGAGTTAGAGACCCAGTACTTC
D gene: NA; J gene: TRBJ2-5; clone size: NA; V gene: TRBV14; CDR3 protein: CASSQLREETQYF; CDR3 DNA: TGTGCCAGCAGCCAATTGCGGGAAGAGACCCAGTACTTC
D gene: NA; J gene: TRBJ2-1; clone size: NA; V gene: TRBV10-3; CDR3 protein: CAISAEWGANEQFF; CDR3 DNA: TGTGCCATCAGCGCAGAATGGGGGGCTAATGAGCAGTTCTTC
D gene: NA; J gene: TRBJ2-4; clone size: NA; V gene: TRBV5-1; CDR3 protein: CASSLLSDATGQNIQYF; CDR3 DNA: TGCGCCAGCAGCTTGTTGAGTGATGCCACAGGGCAAAACATTCAGTACTTC
D gene: TRBD2; J gene: TRBJ2-3; clone size: many; V gene: TRBV7-9; CDR3 protein: CASSLAGPTDTQYF; CDR3 DNA: TGTGCCAGCAGCCTAGCGGGACCCACAGATACGCAGTATTTT
D gene: NA; J gene: TRBJ2-7; clone size: many; V gene: TRBV6-5; CDR3 protein: CASSTSGSLDEQYF; CDR3 DNA: TGTGCCAGCAGTACCTCTGGATCCCTAGACGAGCAGTACTTC
D gene: NA; J gene: TRBJ1-2; clone size: NA; V gene: TRBV2; CDR3 protein: CATSLVVTDGYTF; CDR3 DNA: TGTGCCACCTCTCTGGTTGTCACCGATGGCTACACCTTC
D gene: NA; J gene: TRBJ1-4; clone size: NA; V gene: TRBV5-1; CDR3 protein: CASSLAGSTNEKLFF; CDR3 DNA: TGCGCCAGCAGCTTGGCGGGGTCAACTAATGAAAAACTGTTTTTT